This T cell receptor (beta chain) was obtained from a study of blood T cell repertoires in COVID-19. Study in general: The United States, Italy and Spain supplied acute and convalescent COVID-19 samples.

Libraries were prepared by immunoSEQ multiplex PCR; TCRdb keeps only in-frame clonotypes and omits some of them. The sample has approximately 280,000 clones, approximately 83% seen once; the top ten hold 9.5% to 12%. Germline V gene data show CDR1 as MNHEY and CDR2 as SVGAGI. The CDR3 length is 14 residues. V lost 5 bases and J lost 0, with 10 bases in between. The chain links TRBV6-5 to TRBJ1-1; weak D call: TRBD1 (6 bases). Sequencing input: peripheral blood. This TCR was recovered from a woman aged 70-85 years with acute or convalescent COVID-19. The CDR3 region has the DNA TGTGCCAGCAGTAAACAGGGCGTGAACACTGAAGCTTTCTTT. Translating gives CASSKQGVNTEAFF.